This T cell receptor beta chain was recovered during a study of T cell responses to AZD1222 COVID-19 vaccine (TCRdb year 2021). A note on the overall study: A total of 233 trial participants underwent TCR sequencing, of whom under 220 had received two doses of AZD1222 and roughly 26 had received two doses of the MenACWY control vaccine. Trial participants were enrolled into age subgroups of 18-55, 56-69 and 70-plus years, which contained about 150, 28 and 57 TCR-sequenced participants, respectively. What the authors observed across the whole study: Vaccine-associated CD4 TCRs spanned the whole spike protein, with dominant responses in regions 160-218 and 743-854. In the small 56-69-year group, the increase in depth fell short of significance, most likely because of low power. After two AZD1222 doses, both the breadth and the depth of spike-specific TCRs were significantly higher than at day 0 and than in MenACWY recipients. Participants were mostly white British, with more females than males. The authors suggested clonal diversity may have been underestimated. Because no day 14 peak-response samples were available, the repertoires could be characterized only after the peak T cell response. Conclusions about previously exposed vaccinees were limited because only six AZD1222 recipients were SARS-CoV-2 seropositive at baseline. Epitopes outside the regions mutated in the B.1.351 and B.1.1.7 variants were reportedly recognized by nearly half of the unique spike-specific TCRs.

The V end gives up 4 bases and the J end 3 bases, leaving 4 bases in the junction not matched to a gene. There are 14 amino acids in the CDR3, from cysteine to phenylalanine inclusive. Only the CDR3 DNA is retained, 42 bases long and in frame from the first base. CDR1 and CDR2, looked up from the germline V gene, are SGHDT and YYEEEE. The meaning of the sample's time point label: about 28 days (+/-7) after the second vaccine dose. AZD1222 recipients given second doses at about 4 weeks or at about 12 weeks were pooled, since spike-specific TCR depth and breadth were not found to differ between the two schedules. Samples from vaccinated people were obtained from the UK trials COV001 and COV002, which included a single-blind randomized controlled phase 2/3 trial of AZD1222 (ChAdOx1 nCoV-19) in healthy adults. Trial participant PBMC samples were collected at day 0 and day 28 after the second dose for TCRbeta chain sequencing.

The CDR3 regions of human TCRbeta chains were analyzed by immunosequencing. Under the source paper's analysis protocol: Repertoire TCRs were matched against a reference library of SARS-CoV-2-specific TCRs generated with the MIRA antigen-specificity platform. Breadth was defined as the fraction of unique TCRs that were SARS-CoV-2-associated, and depth was defined as the fraction of total T cells that were SARS-CoV-2-associated. Using the MIRA data, each spike-specific TCR was assigned both to the spike region to which the TCR was reactive and to a CD4 or CD8 class. Log10-transformed breadth and depth values were compared by one-way ANOVA with Sidak's multiple comparisons tests. This is the immuneACCESS table as TCRdb keeps it, with only in-frame sequences that have V and J called. A part of the clones is gone; compared with another copy, unresolved V genes explain less than half, and the rest is unexplained. V and J calls plus clone size are reproduced from that table; the DNA served to infer D and trimming. Here the sample has 70,000 or so clones; 83% occur a single time. About 6.5% of the sample goes to the ten largest clones.

Details on this clone: Its antigen is currently not known. The input lacks base qualities; no much larger clone sits a single base away.

The sample in question was peripheral blood, obtained 28 days after the second AZD1222 dose. This chain joins TRBV5-6 to TRBJ2-5; the central 9 bases match TRBD2. This receptor was taken from an adult who received the AZD1222 COVID-19 vaccine. CDR3 reads: CASSHIAGEETQYF. At the DNA level, the sequence is TGTGCCAGCAGCCATATAGCGGGGGAAGAGACCCAGTACTTC.